In its sample, the clone carrying this T cell receptor beta chain was seen a few times. This CDR3 is 15 amino acids long. The germline gives CDR1 MNHEY, CDR2 SVGEGT. V lost 0 bases to trimming and J lost 3 bases; unmatched junction nucleotides: 4. The data were taken from a study of T cells after yellow fever vaccination. One entry per CDR3 protein results from TCRdb running MiXCR on the 5' RACE reads. This sample yields 320,000 or so distinct CDR3 sequences, of which roughly 8.4% are seen a single time; approximately 16% belongs to the top ten. The origin of this receptor is a man aged 18 to 29 who received the YFV17D yellow fever vaccine. The starting material was PBMCs, obtained about 41 days after the first yellow fever vaccination. The genes are TRBV6-2 or TRBV6-3 and TRBJ2-5, with 7 bases lining up with TRBD2. The CDR3 sequence: CASSYSLAGEETQYF. The CDR3 DNA is TGTGCCAGCAGTTACTCGCTTGCGGGGGAAGAGACCCAGTACTTC.